In this sample, the clone carrying this T cell receptor beta chain turned up a few times. These data originate in a study of identical twins. Per the germline V gene, CDR1 is DFQATT and CDR2 is SNEGSKA (reference sequence). J gave up 8 bases and V 6 bases, and 10 bases lay outside the gene matches. The CDR3 runs 13 residues. TCRdb passed the 5' RACE reads through MiXCR, listing each CDR3 protein once. This sample has fewer than 800,000 distinct CDR3 sequences, with under 8.5% found just once. This sample was also put to use in a study of yellow fever vaccine responses in identical twins.

The sequence derives from a woman under 30 in good health. The chain joins TRBV20-1 to TRBJ2-1; 7 positions agree with TRBD1. Sequenced material: PBMCs. The CDR3 region is CSADRQGPHEQFF. The CDR3 region has the DNA TGCAGTGCCGACCGACAGGGCCCCCATGAGCAGTTCTTC.